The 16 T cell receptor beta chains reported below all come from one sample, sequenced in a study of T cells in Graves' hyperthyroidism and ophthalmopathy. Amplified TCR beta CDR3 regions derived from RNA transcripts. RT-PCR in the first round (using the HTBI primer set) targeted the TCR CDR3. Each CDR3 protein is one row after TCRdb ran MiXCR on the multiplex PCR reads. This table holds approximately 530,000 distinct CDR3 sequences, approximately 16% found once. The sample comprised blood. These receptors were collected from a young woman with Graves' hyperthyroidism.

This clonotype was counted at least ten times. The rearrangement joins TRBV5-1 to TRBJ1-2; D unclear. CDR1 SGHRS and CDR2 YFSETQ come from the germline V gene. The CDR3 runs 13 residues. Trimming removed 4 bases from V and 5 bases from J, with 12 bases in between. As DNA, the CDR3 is TGCGCCAGCAGCCCCGGCGGGCAGTATGGCTACACCTTC. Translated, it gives CASSPGGQYGYTF.

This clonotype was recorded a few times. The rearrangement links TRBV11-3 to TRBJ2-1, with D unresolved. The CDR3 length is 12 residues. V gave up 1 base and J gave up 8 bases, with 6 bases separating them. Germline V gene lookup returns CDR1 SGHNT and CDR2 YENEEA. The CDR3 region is CASSLGVHEQFF. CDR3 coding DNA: TGTGCCAGCAGCTTAGGGGTTCATGAGCAGTTCTTC.

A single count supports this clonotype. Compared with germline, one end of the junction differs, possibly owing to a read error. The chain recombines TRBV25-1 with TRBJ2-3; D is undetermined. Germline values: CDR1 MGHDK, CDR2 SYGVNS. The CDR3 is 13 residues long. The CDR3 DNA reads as TGTGCCAGCAGTGTAGCTCTCACAGATGCGCAGTATTTT. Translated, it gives CASSVALTDAQYF.

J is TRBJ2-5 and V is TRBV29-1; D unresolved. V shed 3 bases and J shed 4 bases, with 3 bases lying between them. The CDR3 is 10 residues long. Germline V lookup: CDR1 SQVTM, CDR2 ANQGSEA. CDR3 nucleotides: TGCAGCGTTGATTTAGAGACCCAGTACTTC. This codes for CSVDLETQYF.

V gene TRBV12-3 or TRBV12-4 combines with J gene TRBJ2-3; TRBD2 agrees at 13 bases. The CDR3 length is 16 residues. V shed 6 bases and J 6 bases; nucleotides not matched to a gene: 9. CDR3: CASSSTSGGGVDTQYF. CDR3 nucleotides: TGTGCCAGCAGCAGCACTAGCGGGGGGGGGGTCGATACGCAGTATTTT.

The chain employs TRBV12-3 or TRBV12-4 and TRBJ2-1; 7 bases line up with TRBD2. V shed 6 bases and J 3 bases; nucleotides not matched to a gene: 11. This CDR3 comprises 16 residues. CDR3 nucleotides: TGTGCCAGCAGCCTTAATCTAGCGGAGATCTACAATGAGCAGTTCTTC. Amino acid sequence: CASSLNLAEIYNEQFF.

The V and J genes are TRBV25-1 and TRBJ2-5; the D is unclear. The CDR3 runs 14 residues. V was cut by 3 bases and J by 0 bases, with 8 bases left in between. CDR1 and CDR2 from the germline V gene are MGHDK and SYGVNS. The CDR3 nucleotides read TGTGCCAGCAGTGAGGGCGCAGACCAAGAGACCCAGTACTTC. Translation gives CASSEGADQETQYF.

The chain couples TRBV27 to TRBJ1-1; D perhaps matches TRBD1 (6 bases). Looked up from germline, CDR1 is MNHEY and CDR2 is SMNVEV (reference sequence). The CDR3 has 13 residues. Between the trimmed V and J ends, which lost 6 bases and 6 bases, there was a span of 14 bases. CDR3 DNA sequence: TGTGCCAGCAGGAGAACAGGGATGGCTGAAGCTTTCTTT. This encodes CASRRTGMAEAFF.

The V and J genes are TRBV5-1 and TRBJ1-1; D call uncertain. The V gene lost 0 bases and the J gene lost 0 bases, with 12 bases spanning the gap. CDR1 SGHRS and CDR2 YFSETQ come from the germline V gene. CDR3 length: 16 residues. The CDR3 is CASSLGWNSLNTEAFF. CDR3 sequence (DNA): TGCGCCAGCAGCTTGGGATGGAATTCCTTGAACACTGAAGCTTTCTTT.

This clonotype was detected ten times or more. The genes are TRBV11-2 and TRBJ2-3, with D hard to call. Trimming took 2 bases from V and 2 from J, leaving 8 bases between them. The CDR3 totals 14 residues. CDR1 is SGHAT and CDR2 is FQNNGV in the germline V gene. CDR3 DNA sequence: TGTGCCAGCAGCTTACAACGGGCCACAGATACGCAGTATTTT. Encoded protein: CASSLQRATDTQYF.

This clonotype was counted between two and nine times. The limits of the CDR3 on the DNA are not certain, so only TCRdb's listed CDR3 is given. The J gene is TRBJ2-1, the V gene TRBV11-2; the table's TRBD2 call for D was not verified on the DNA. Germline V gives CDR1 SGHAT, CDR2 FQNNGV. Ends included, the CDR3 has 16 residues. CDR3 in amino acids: CASSLEGFGGGALEFF.

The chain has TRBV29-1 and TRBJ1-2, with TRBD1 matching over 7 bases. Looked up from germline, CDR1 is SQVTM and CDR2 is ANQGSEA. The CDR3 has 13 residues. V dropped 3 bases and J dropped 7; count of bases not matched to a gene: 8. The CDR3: CSVDLSGGGGYTF. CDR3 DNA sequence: TGCAGCGTTGACCTTTCAGGGGGGGGTGGCTACACCTTC.

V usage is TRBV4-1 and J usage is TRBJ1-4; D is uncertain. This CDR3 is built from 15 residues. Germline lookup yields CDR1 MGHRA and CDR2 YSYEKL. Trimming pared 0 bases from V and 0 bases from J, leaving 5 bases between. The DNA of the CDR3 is TGCGCCAGCAGCCAAGACCCCGCAACTAATGAAAAACTGTTTTTT. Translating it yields CASSQDPATNEKLFF.

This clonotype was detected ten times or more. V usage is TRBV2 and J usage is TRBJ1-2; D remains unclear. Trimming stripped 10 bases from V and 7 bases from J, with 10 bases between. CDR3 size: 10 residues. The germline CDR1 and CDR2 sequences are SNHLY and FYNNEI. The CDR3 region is CAILRFGYTF. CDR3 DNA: TGTGCCATCCTACGTTTTGGCTACACCTTC.

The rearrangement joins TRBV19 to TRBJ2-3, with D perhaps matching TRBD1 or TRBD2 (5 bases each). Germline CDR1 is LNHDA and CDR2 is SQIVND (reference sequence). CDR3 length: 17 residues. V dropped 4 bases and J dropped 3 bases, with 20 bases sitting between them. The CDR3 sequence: CASSRGKGGGGTDTQYF. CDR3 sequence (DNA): TGTGCCAGTAGTAGGGGGAAGGGCGGAGGAGGAACAGATACGCAGTATTTT.

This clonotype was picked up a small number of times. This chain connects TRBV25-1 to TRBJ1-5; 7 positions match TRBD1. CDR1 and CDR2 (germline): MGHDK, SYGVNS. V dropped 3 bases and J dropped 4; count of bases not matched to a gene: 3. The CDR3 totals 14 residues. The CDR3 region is CASSDTRGNQPQHF. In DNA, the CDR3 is TGTGCCAGCAGTGATACCAGGGGGAATCAGCCCCAGCATTTT.